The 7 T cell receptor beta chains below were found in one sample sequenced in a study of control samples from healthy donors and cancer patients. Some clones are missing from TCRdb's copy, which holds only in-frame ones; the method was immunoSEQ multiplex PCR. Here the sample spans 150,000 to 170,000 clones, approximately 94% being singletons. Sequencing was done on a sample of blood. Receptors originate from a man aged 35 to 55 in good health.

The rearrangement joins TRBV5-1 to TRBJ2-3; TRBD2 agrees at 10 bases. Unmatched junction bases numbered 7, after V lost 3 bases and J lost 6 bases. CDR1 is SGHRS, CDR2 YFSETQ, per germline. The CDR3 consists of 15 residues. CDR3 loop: CASSSQRGGLDTQYF. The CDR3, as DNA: TGCGCCAGCAGCTCCCAGCGGGGGGGCCTGGATACGCAGTATTTT.

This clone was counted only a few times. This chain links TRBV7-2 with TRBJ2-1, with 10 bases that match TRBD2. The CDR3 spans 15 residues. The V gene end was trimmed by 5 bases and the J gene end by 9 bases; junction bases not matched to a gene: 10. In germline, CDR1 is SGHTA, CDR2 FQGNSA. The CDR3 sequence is CASSLQRGGGGEQFF. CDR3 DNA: TGTGCCAGCAGCCTCCAGCGGGGGGGCGGGGGTGAGCAGTTCTTC.

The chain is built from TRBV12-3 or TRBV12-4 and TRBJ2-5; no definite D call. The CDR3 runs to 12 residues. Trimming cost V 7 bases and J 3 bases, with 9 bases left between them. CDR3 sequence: CASTLGEETQYF. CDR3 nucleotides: TGTGCCAGCACCCTTGGAGAAGAGACCCAGTACTTC.

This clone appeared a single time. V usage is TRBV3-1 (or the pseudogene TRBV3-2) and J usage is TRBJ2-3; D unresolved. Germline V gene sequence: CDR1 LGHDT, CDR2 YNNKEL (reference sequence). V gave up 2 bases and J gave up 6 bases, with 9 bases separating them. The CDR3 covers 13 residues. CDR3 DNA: TGTGCCAGCAGCCAACTAGTTAGGGATACGCAGTATTTT. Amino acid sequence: CASSQLVRDTQYF.

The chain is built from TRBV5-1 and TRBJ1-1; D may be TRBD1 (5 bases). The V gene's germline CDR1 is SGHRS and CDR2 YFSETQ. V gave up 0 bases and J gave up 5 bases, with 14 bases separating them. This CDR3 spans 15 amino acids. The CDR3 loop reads CASSLAVGGATEAFF. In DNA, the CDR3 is TGCGCCAGCAGCTTGGCCGTGGGGGGAGCGACTGAAGCTTTCTTT. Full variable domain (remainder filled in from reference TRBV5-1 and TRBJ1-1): KAGVTQTPRYLIKTRGQQVTLSCSPISGHRSVSWYQQTPGQGLQFLFEYFSETQRNKGNFPGRFSGRQFSNSRSEMNVSTLELGDSALYLCASSLAVGGATEAFFGQGTRLTVV.

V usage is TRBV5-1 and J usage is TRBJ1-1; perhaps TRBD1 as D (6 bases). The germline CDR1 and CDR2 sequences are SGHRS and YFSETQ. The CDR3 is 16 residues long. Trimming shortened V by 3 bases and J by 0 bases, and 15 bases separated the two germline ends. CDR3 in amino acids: CASSSDPGHLNTEAFF. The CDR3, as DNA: TGCGCCAGCAGCTCTGATCCGGGACACTTGAACACTGAAGCTTTCTTT.

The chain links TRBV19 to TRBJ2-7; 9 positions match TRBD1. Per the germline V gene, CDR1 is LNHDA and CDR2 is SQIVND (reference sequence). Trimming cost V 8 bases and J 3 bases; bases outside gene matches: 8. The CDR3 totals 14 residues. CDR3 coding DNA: TGTGCCAGTCGAGGACAGGGGTTGAACTACGAGCAGTACTTC. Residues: CASRGQGLNYEQYF.